The rows below give T cell receptor beta chains drawn from one sample of a study of OX40 agonist ivuxolimab in advanced cancers. Only in-frame clones appear in the TCRdb table, and some are missing; sequencing was by immunoSEQ multiplex PCR. The repertoire holds around 50,000 clones, with roughly 78% as singletons. Source: CD4+ or CD8+ T cells sorted from blood, taken in a trial of the OX40 agonist ivuxolimab. Every receptor here comes from an adult with an advanced solid tumor such as melanoma, head and neck, liver or kidney cancer. The conserved cysteine and the conserved F or W are not part of the CDR3 here. A D gene is named only where the DNA matches it firmly.

j_call	d_call	v_call	cdr3_length	cdr3_aa
TRBJ1-2	-	TRBV28	13	ASSSPRDSLYGYT
TRBJ2-7	TRBD2	TRBV14	14	ASSQDRTSAVYEQY
TRBJ1-6	-	TRBV21-1	11	ASSKGGVSPLH
TRBJ2-5	-	TRBV7-9	11	ASSLGAVETQY
TRBJ1-1	-	TRBV6-4	12	ASRPSGRNTEAF
TRBJ2-5	-	TRBV27	13	ASSLLAAGQETQY
TRBJ1-2	TRBD1	TRBV19	14	ASSSSGQGRNYGYT
TRBJ2-1	TRBD2	TRBV5-1	13	ASRASGTTYNEQF
TRBJ2-7	TRBD1	TRBV11-1	14	ASSLDWGQGSYEQY
TRBJ2-3	TRBD2	TRBV6-1	11	ASSGLAQDTQY
TRBJ1-5	-	TRBV5-8	12	ATFRVQGNQPQH
TRBJ2-7	TRBD1	TRBV13	12	ASSPGQGRDEQY
TRBJ1-6	-	TRBV7-8	12	ASSVSSYNSPLH
TRBJ1-4	-	TRBV7-6	12	ASSLGLVNEKLF
TRBJ2-1	TRBD1	TRBV6-1	13	ASGQGTGGYNEQF
TRBJ2-7	-	TRBV28	13	ASSLSGTNSYEQY
TRBJ2-7	TRBD2	TRBV28	11	ASSGGSSYEQY
TRBJ2-2	-	TRBV7-9	13	ASSLVRALTGELF
TRBJ2-7	TRBD1	TRBV28	14	ASSSEGQGPSYEQY
TRBJ2-1	-	TRBV5-8	12	ASSIWYQGLEQF
TRBJ1-1	TRBD1	TRBV6-5	9	ASRDRGEAF
TRBJ2-5	TRBD2	TRBV2	14	ASSERLAGGGETQY
TRBJ1-6	TRBD1	TRBV19	12	ATHEGQGNSPLH
TRBJ2-6	TRBD1	TRBV19	14	ASSIGTGPGANVLT
TRBJ2-5	TRBD1	TRBV7-6	12	ASSLVTGAETQY
TRBJ2-1	-	TRBV9	13	ASSVATGPYNEQF
TRBJ2-3	TRBD2	TRBV2	14	ASSESGGVSTDTQY
TRBJ1-1	-	TRBV28	10	ASSYVSTEAF
TRBJ2-7	-	TRBV6-5	12	ASTRTGNSYEQY
TRBJ2-3	-	TRBV7-3	13	ASSSGTFQGDTQY
TRBJ2-2	-	TRBV19	10	ASSKLAGELF
TRBJ2-3	-	TRBV9	12	ASSVGGTADTQY
TRBJ1-3	-	TRBV6-1	15	ASSEDPAGTSGNTIY
TRBJ1-5	-	TRBV14	12	ASSPTGYNQPQH